Below are 21 T cell receptor beta chains sequenced from a single sample in a study of blood T cell repertoires in COVID-19. Some clones are missing from TCRdb's copy, which holds only in-frame ones; the method was immunoSEQ multiplex PCR. This table holds 450,000 or so clones, around 91% found once. The sample consisted of PBMCs or T cells enriched from blood (not recorded which). Every receptor here comes from a young man who had recovered from COVID-19.

The V call is TRBV3-1 (or the pseudogene TRBV3-2), the J call TRBJ1-2, with no clear D. V lost 3 bases and J lost 4, with 9 bases in between. The CDR3 covers 13 residues. Germline assignment: CDR1 LGHDT and CDR2 YNNKEL (reference sequence). Here the CDR3 reads CASSHEKIYGYTF. CDR3 coding DNA: TGTGCCAGCAGCCACGAGAAAATCTATGGCTACACCTTC.

The V and J genes are TRBV4-1 and TRBJ1-1, with TRBD1 as a possible D gene (5 bases). Germline V gene sequence: CDR1 MGHRA, CDR2 YSYEKL. V was shortened by 1 base and J by 7 bases, with 16 bases between the two germline ends. The CDR3 has 15 residues. The CDR3 nucleotides are TGCGCCAGCAGCCAAGCAGAGGAGGGGTTCGGTGAAGCTTTCTTT. Amino acid sequence: CASSQAEEGFGEAFF.

The chain employs TRBV27 and TRBJ1-1, with D unresolved. The CDR3 extends over 16 amino acids. V lost 5 bases and J lost 2, with 18 bases in between. Germline loops: CDR1 MNHEY, CDR2 SMNVEV (reference sequence). CDR3 residues: CASSIGLAVYNTEAFF. The CDR3 DNA is TGTGCCAGCAGTATAGGACTGGCAGTTTATAACACTGAAGCTTTCTTT.

The CDR3 loop reads CAISEGLAGGEQYF. The CDR3 bases are TGTGCCATCAGTGAGGGACTAGCGGGAGGCGAGCAGTACTTC. The chain links TRBV10-3 to TRBJ2-7; 14 bases align to TRBD2. The CDR3 is 14 residues long. J gave up 6 bases and V 2 bases, and 0 bases lay outside the gene matches. Germline loops: CDR1 ENHRY, CDR2 SYGVKD.

The rearrangement uses TRBV5-5 and TRBJ2-7, with a weak D call TRBD1 (5 bases). Germline V CDR1 and CDR2: SGHKS, YYEKEE (reference sequence). The V gene lost 0 bases and the J gene lost 5 bases, with 12 bases spanning the gap. There are 14 residues in the CDR3. The CDR3 DNA is TGTGCCAGCAGCTTGGCAGGGCATAACAACGAGCAGTACTTC. This codes for CASSLAGHNNEQYF. Supplemented by reference TRBV5-5 and TRBJ2-7, the full variable domain reads DAGVTQSPTHLIKTRGQQVTLRCSPISGHKSVSWYQQVLGQGPQFIFQYYEKEERGRGNFPDRFSARQFPNYSSELNVNALLLGDSALYLCASSLAGHNNEQYFGPGTRLTVT.

The gene calls are TRBV28 and TRBJ2-2; TRBD2 aligns across 10 bases. Per the germline V gene, CDR1 is MDHEN and CDR2 is SYDVKM. V was clipped by 5 bases and J by 7 bases; unmatched bases: 10. The CDR3 sequence is 16 residues long. CDR3 residues: CASSPMLAGADGELFF. The CDR3 coding sequence is TGTGCCAGCAGTCCTATGCTAGCGGGAGCGGACGGGGAGCTGTTTTTT. The full variable domain, in which reference TRBV28 and TRBJ2-2 provide the parts outside the CDR3, is DVKVTQSSRYLVKRTGEKVFLECVQDMDHENMFWYRQDPGLGLRLIYFSYDVKMKEKGDIPEGYSVSREKKERFSLILESASTNQTSMYLCASSPMLAGADGELFFGEGSRLTVL.

The rearrangement joins TRBV25-1 to TRBJ2-4, with D possibly being TRBD2 (5 bases). Trimming took off 6 bases at V and 6 bases at J, with 18 bases between the two ends. Germline V lookup: CDR1 MGHDK, CDR2 SYGVNS. The length of the CDR3 is 15 residues. CDR3 amino acids: CASSPIERDTNIQYF. Here the CDR3 DNA reads TGTGCCAGCAGCCCCATAGAACGGGATACAAACATTCAGTACTTC.

The J gene is TRBJ1-1, the V gene TRBV13; tentative D call: TRBD1 (5 bases). From germline, CDR1 is PRHDT and CDR2 FYEKMQ (reference sequence). V gave up 5 bases and J gave up 1 base, with 11 bases separating them. This CDR3 region has 14 residues. The CDR3 region is CASSVPQGNTEAFF. The CDR3 nucleotides are TGTGCCAGCAGCGTACCCCAGGGGAACACTGAAGCTTTCTTT.

In DNA, the CDR3 is TGCGCCAGCAGCTTCGCGCCGGGGGGCAGGGAGACCCAGTACTTC. As protein: CASSFAPGGRETQYF. The V gene is TRBV5-1, the J gene TRBJ2-5; perhaps TRBD2 as D (7 bases). From germline, CDR1 is SGHRS and CDR2 YFSETQ. CDR3 size: 15 residues. The V and J ends lost 2 bases and 5 bases respectively, with 16 bases between them.

The chain joins TRBV27 to TRBJ1-6; D gene uncertain. CDR3 length equals 14 residues. V was cut by 8 bases and J by 7 bases, with 15 bases left in between. The germline CDR1 and CDR2 sequences are MNHEY and SMNVEV (reference sequence). Written as DNA, the CDR3 is TGTGCCAGCGCCCGTCCGGGGAAAAATTCACCCCTCCACTTT. This sequence encodes CASARPGKNSPLHF.

This sequence joins TRBV6-6 and TRBJ1-1; TRBD1 might be the D (5 bases). V lost 5 bases and J 1 base, leaving 20 bases between the germline ends. The CDR3 consists of 17 residues. Germline CDR1 is MNHNY and CDR2 is SVGAGI (reference sequence). The CDR3 DNA reads TGTGCCAGCAGTCGCTCCTGGACAAGAAAAAAGAACACTGAAGCTTTCTTT. It encodes CASSRSWTRKKNTEAFF.

The table lists this clone with a few counts. V is TRBV7-8 and J is TRBJ2-7, with 7 bases matching TRBD2. CDR1 is SGHVS and CDR2 is FQNEAQ in the germline V gene. V dropped 0 bases and J dropped 9; count of bases not matched to a gene: 5. CDR3 length: 13 residues. CDR3 nucleotide sequence: TGTGCCAGCAGCTTAGCGCGGGAGCTGGGGCAGTACTTC. Protein sequence: CASSLARELGQYF.

CDR3 DNA: TGTGCCGGCGGACAGGGAGGCAATCAGCCCCAGCATTTT. Its translation: CAGGQGGNQPQHF. This rearrangement joins TRBV19 to TRBJ1-5; TRBD1 matches 8 bases. V trimming: 11 bases; J trimming: 2 bases; junction bases outside the gene matches: 5. Germline CDR1 LNHDA, CDR2 SQIVND (reference sequence). The CDR3 extends over 13 amino acids. The entire variable domain, with the rest obtained from reference TRBV19 and TRBJ1-5, is as follows: DGGITQSPKYLFRKEGQNVTLSCEQNLNHDAMYWYRQDPGQGLRLIYYSQIVNDFQKGDIAEGYSVSREKKESFPLTVTSAQKNPTAFYLCAGGQGGNQPQHFGDGTRLSIL.

This clone has just a few counts. The genes are TRBV10-3 and TRBJ1-3, with TRBD1 as a possible D gene (5 bases). The V end lost 1 base, the J end lost 3 bases, and 13 bases lay between the germline ends. CDR3 size: 16 residues. Germline lookup yields CDR1 ENHRY and CDR2 SYGVKD. The CDR3 sequence is CAISEFAGGDGNTIYF. In DNA form, the CDR3 reads TGTGCCATCAGTGAGTTTGCAGGAGGGGATGGAAACACCATATATTTT.

The CDR3 here is CASSLYPRSVNTEAFF. The CDR3 DNA reads as TGCGCCAGCAGCTTGTATCCCCGGTCGGTGAACACTGAAGCTTTCTTT. The J gene is TRBJ1-1, the V gene TRBV5-1; D unresolved. This CDR3 has 16 residues. The ends were cut back, 1 base at V and 0 bases at J, with 13 bases in the middle. Germline CDR1 SGHRS, CDR2 YFSETQ.

The chain has TRBV20-1 and TRBJ2-5; maybe TRBD2 (6 bases). CDR1 and CDR2 from the germline V gene are DFQATT and SNEGSKA (reference sequence). This CDR3 spans 11 amino acids. Deletions cut 4 bases from V and 5 bases from J, with 8 bases between. CDR3 nucleotides: TGCAGTGCTACCGGGAGCGAGACCCAGTACTTC. Translated: CSATGSETQYF.

The rearrangement uses TRBV2 and TRBJ1-1, with D unresolved. Between the trimmed V and J ends, which lost 7 bases and 0 bases, there was a span of 12 bases. The germline gives CDR1 SNHLY, CDR2 FYNNEI. This CDR3 contains 14 residues. The CDR3 loop reads CASIVYSMNTEAFF. As DNA, the CDR3 is TGTGCCAGCATAGTTTACAGCATGAACACTGAAGCTTTCTTT.

V usage is TRBV30 and J usage is TRBJ2-7; 7 nucleotides agree with TRBD2. Germline V gives CDR1 GTSNPN, CDR2 SVGIG (reference sequence). The CDR3 runs to 14 residues. Unmatched junction bases numbered 5, after V lost 1 base and J lost 2 bases. The CDR3 DNA is TGTGCCTGGAGTGGATTGGGGGGGACCTACGAGCAGTACTTC. This codes for CAWSGLGGTYEQYF.

The chain joins TRBV3-1 (or the pseudogene TRBV3-2) to TRBJ2-5; D is uncertain. Trimming took 4 bases from V and 4 from J, leaving 10 bases between them. Germline V gene lookup returns CDR1 LGHDT and CDR2 YNNKEL (reference sequence). The CDR3 runs to 13 residues. DNA for the CDR3: TGTGCCAGCAGCCCCTACAGTGGAGAGACCCAGTACTTC. It translates to CASSPYSGETQYF.

The gene calls are TRBV19 and TRBJ1-1; perhaps TRBD1 as D (5 bases). Germline V CDR1 and CDR2: LNHDA, SQIVND (reference sequence). The CDR3 contains 11 residues. The CDR3 nucleotides read TGTGGGGCGGGACGTAGCACTGAAGCTTTCTTT. Translated, it gives CGAGRSTEAFF. The full variable domain, its missing parts supplied by reference TRBV19 and TRBJ1-1, is DGGITQSPKYLFRKEGQNVTLSCEQNLNHDAMYWYRQDPGQGLRLIYYSQIVNDFQKGDIAEGYSVSREKKESFPLTVTSAQKNPTAFYLCGAGRSTEAFFGQGTRLTVV.

The genes are TRBV2 and TRBJ2-2; 8 bases map to TRBD1. In germline, CDR1 is SNHLY, CDR2 FYNNEI. CDR3 length equals 14 residues. V lost 6 bases, J lost 9 bases, and 9 bases stayed unmatched. This CDR3 is CASSVTGVHRELFF. CDR3 bases: TGTGCCAGCAGCGTGACAGGGGTACACCGGGAGCTGTTTTTT.